This entry lists 20 T cell receptor beta chains sequenced from one sample in a study of OX40 agonist ivuxolimab in advanced cancers. This table comes from immunoSEQ multiplex PCR, and its TCRdb copy is limited to in-frame clones, with some not included. The repertoire holds just over 60,000 clones, with 91% as singletons. The specimen was CD4+ or CD8+ T cells sorted from blood, collected in a trial of the OX40 agonist ivuxolimab. Receptors were obtained from an adult with an advanced solid tumor such as melanoma, head and neck, liver or kidney cancer.

The rearrangement links TRBV4-1 to TRBJ2-1, with 11 bases identical to TRBD2. CDR3 length: 17 residues. Germline CDR1 is MGHRA and CDR2 is YSYEKL. With 4 bases clipped from V and 0 bases from J, the junction kept 5 bases outside the gene matches. The CDR3 loop reads CASSRGLAVSSYNEQFF. CDR3 in DNA: TGCGCCAGCAGCCGGGGACTAGCGGTTAGCTCCTACAATGAGCAGTTCTTC.

V gene TRBV6-7 combines with J gene TRBJ1-1; D gene unclear. TRBV6-7 carries the ORF label, with uncertain function. Trimming shortened V by 5 bases and J by 6 bases, and 10 bases separated the two germline ends. The CDR3 consists of 12 residues. CDR3 amino acids: CASSPRAPEAFF. In nucleotides, the CDR3 is TGTGCCAGCAGTCCCCGAGCTCCTGAAGCTTTCTTT.

V gene TRBV4-2 combines with J gene TRBJ1-2; D may be TRBD1 (5 bases). The germline CDR1 and CDR2 sequences are LGHNA and YNFKEQ. V shed 1 base and J shed 4 bases, with 19 bases lying between them. The CDR3 sequence is 17 residues long. The CDR3 nucleotides are TGTGCCAGCAGCCAAGCTCCCGTATTAGACAGAAGCTATGGCTACACCTTC. As protein: CASSQAPVLDRSYGYTF.

The chain combines TRBV4-1 with TRBJ2-1, with D perhaps TRBD2 (6 bases). V lost 2 bases and J lost 6, with 17 bases in between. From germline, CDR1 is MGHRA and CDR2 YSYEKL. This CDR3 spans 16 amino acids. CDR3 DNA sequence: TGCGCCAGCAGCCAATCGGGGACGGCGACTAGCAATGAGCAGTTCTTC. Translated: CASSQSGTATSNEQFF.

CDR3 coding DNA: TGTGCCAGCAGCTTACCAAGACCGACAGGAACAGGGACCCAGTACTTC. Translation gives CASSLPRPTGTGTQYF. V usage is TRBV7-6 and J usage is TRBJ2-5; maybe TRBD1 (6 bases). Germline values: CDR1 SGHVS, CDR2 FNYEAQ. This CDR3 region has 16 residues. V dropped 2 bases and J dropped 7 bases, with 20 bases sitting between them.

The V and J genes are TRBV5-1 and TRBJ2-1; D is ambiguous. This CDR3 is 19 amino acids long. Germline-derived CDR1 and CDR2 are SGHRS and YFSETQ. V shed 1 base and J shed 0 bases, with 20 bases lying between them. The CDR3 is CASSLPPSLLPTSYNEQFF. Written as DNA, the CDR3 is TGCGCCAGCAGCTTGCCGCCTAGTTTGCTACCCACCTCCTACAATGAGCAGTTCTTC.

The rearrangement joins TRBV6-5 to TRBJ2-7; perhaps TRBD1 as D (5 bases). Looked up from germline, CDR1 is MNHEY and CDR2 is SVGAGI. V lost 6 bases and J 1 base, leaving 7 bases between the germline ends. There are 12 residues in the CDR3. CDR3 loop: CASSDSSYEQYF. For the CDR3, the DNA is TGTGCCAGCAGCGACAGTTCCTACGAGCAGTACTTC.

The rearrangement uses TRBV7-2 and TRBJ2-5; D may correspond to TRBD1 or TRBD2 (5 bases each). This CDR3 has 15 residues. Between the trimmed V and J ends, which lost 0 bases and 4 bases, there was a span of 12 bases. CDR1 and CDR2 from the germline V gene are SGHTA and FQGNSA. The CDR3: CASSLAVGTRETQYF. The CDR3, as DNA: TGTGCCAGCAGCTTAGCAGTCGGGACCAGAGAGACCCAGTACTTC.

The chain uses TRBV27 and TRBJ2-7, with D hard to call. Looked up from germline, CDR1 is MNHEY and CDR2 is SMNVEV (reference sequence). The V gene lost 0 bases and the J gene lost 5 bases, with 14 bases spanning the gap. CDR3 length equals 15 residues. This chain's CDR3 is CASSLSVGSVHEQYF. The CDR3 nucleotides are TGTGCCAGCAGTTTATCTGTCGGCAGTGTCCACGAGCAGTACTTC.

V usage is TRBV7-6 and J usage is TRBJ2-7; D remains ambiguous. The CDR3 runs 12 residues. The V gene lost 4 bases and the J gene lost 0 bases, with 4 bases spanning the gap. CDR1 and CDR2 (germline): SGHVS, FNYEAQ. This chain's CDR3 is CASSSSSYEQYF. CDR3 DNA: TGTGCCAGCAGCTCCAGCTCCTACGAGCAGTACTTC.

The CDR3 reads CASSLWESNTGELFF. The CDR3 nucleotides read TGTGCCAGCAGTTTATGGGAGTCGAACACCGGGGAGCTGTTTTTT. This rearrangement joins TRBV28 to TRBJ2-2, with D unclear. CDR1 is MDHEN and CDR2 is SYDVKM in the germline V gene. V was clipped by 0 bases and J by 0 bases, with 5 bases between them. CDR3 length: 15 amino acids.

The genes are TRBV28 and TRBJ1-1, with TRBD1 matching over 7 bases. CDR3 length: 15 residues. Looked up from germline, CDR1 is MDHEN and CDR2 is SYDVKM. The trim removed 7 bases at V and 8 bases at J, leaving 16 bases unmatched. The chain's CDR3 is CASNLQGPPGREAFF. The CDR3 nucleotides read TGTGCCAGCAACTTACAGGGGCCTCCCGGTCGAGAAGCTTTCTTT.

The chain has TRBV13 and TRBJ2-1; TRBD2 matches 8 bases. This CDR3 has 14 residues. V was clipped by 8 bases and J by 3 bases; unmatched bases: 6. The germline V gene has CDR1 PRHDT and CDR2 FYEKMQ (reference sequence). Written as DNA, the CDR3 is TGTGCCAGCTCCAGGGCGGGAGGCTACAATGAGCAGTTCTTC. The encoded protein is CASSRAGGYNEQFF. The whole variable domain, remainder taken from reference TRBV13 and TRBJ2-1, is AAGVIQSPRHLIKEKRETATLKCYPIPRHDTVYWYQQGPGQDPQFLISFYEKMQSDKGSIPDRFSAQQFSDYHSELNMSSLELGDSALYFCASSRAGGYNEQFFGPGTRLTVL.

The CDR3 is CASSYSRQGGNYGYTF. CDR3 in DNA: TGTGCCAGCAGTTACTCGCGACAGGGTGGGAACTATGGCTACACCTTC. The rearrangement links TRBV6-5 to TRBJ1-2; the match to TRBD1 covers 7 bases. There are 16 residues in the CDR3. Germline CDR1 reads MNHEY; CDR2 reads SVGAGI. Trimming at V came to 0 bases and at J to 2 bases, leaving 6 bases not matched to a gene.

This chain joins TRBV11-2 and TRBJ2-5, with 10 nucleotides matching TRBD2. Trimming removed 2 bases from V and 5 bases from J; junction bases left unmatched: 5. CDR1 SGHAT and CDR2 FQNNGV come from the germline V gene. This CDR3 has 15 amino acids. In DNA form, the CDR3 reads TGTGCCAGCAGCTTACCTAGCGGGAGTCGGGAGACCCAGTACTTC. Protein sequence: CASSLPSGSRETQYF.

The chain links TRBV5-6 to TRBJ2-2; D unclear. V lost 4 bases and J 0 bases, leaving 10 bases between the germline ends. The germline gives CDR1 SGHDT, CDR2 YYEEEE. The length of the CDR3 is 15 residues. CDR3 loop: CASSLTGSNTGELFF. The CDR3 region has the DNA TGTGCCAGCAGCCTCACCGGGTCGAACACCGGGGAGCTGTTTTTT.

The chain employs TRBV7-9 and TRBJ2-3, with D possibly being TRBD2 (5 bases). The germline gives CDR1 SEHNR, CDR2 FQNEAQ (reference sequence). With 4 bases removed from V and 6 bases from J, the gap between germline ends came to 17 bases. The CDR3 extends over 15 amino acids. The CDR3, as DNA: TGTGCCAGCAGCTACCCAAGCGGCCTGGCCGATACGCAGTATTTT. Translating it yields CASSYPSGLADTQYF. Combining the CDR3 with reference TRBV7-9 and TRBJ2-3 gives the whole variable domain DTGVSQNPRHKITKRGQNVTFRCDPISEHNRLYWYRQTLGQGPEFLTYFQNEAQLEKSRLLSDRFSAERPKGSFSTLEIQRTEQGDSAMYLCASSYPSGLADTQYFGPGTRLTVL.

V usage is TRBV4-3 and J usage is TRBJ1-2; weak D call: TRBD1 (5 bases). The CDR3 runs 17 residues. V was pared by 0 bases and J by 4 bases, with 18 bases between. Germline V gene sequence: CDR1 LGHNA, CDR2 YSLEER. The chain's CDR3 is CASSQDLSGGLGYGYTF. CDR3 DNA sequence: TGCGCCAGCAGCCAAGATCTATCGGGGGGACTGGGCTATGGCTACACCTTC.

This rearrangement joins TRBV6-4 to TRBJ2-1, with D perhaps matching TRBD2 (7 bases). Trimming took off 4 bases at V and 3 bases at J, with 10 bases between the two ends. The CDR3 covers 14 residues. Looked up from germline, CDR1 is MRHNA and CDR2 is SNTAGT. The CDR3 region is CASSVRGGYNEQFF. The CDR3 nucleotides read TGTGCCAGCAGTGTTAGGGGGGGCTACAATGAGCAGTTCTTC.

This sequence joins TRBV6-5 and TRBJ2-5; D assignment may be TRBD1 or TRBD2 (5 bases each). Germline V gene sequence: CDR1 MNHEY, CDR2 SVGAGI. Trimming cost V 6 bases and J 4 bases, with 12 bases left between them. The CDR3 extends over 13 amino acids. The CDR3 DNA reads as TGTGCCAGCAGGCCACTAGGGGCAGAGACCCAGTACTTC. Protein product: CASRPLGAETQYF.